Each of the 10 T cell receptor beta chains below was sequenced from the same sample in a study of blood T cell repertoires in COVID-19. The table came from immunoSEQ multiplex PCR; TCRdb's copy has only in-frame clones and leaves some out. The data contain 65,000 to 85,000 clones, 70% to 85% of them singletons. Material: peripheral blood. These receptors were taken from a man in his fifties or sixties with active or convalescent COVID-19.

The chain recombines TRBV9 with TRBJ2-7; 7 bases agree with TRBD1. CDR1 is SGDLS, CDR2 YYNGEE, per germline. After removal of 3 bases from V and 6 bases from J, the junction contained 9 bases not matched to a gene. The CDR3 spans 14 residues. CDR3 nucleotides: TGTGCCAGCAGCGCCCGACAGGGTGGACGCGAGCAGTACTTC. This gives the protein CASSARQGGREQYF.

V usage is TRBV7-2 and J usage is TRBJ1-3; 9 bases map to TRBD1. This CDR3 has 16 residues. J gave up 4 bases and V 4 bases, and 8 bases lay outside the gene matches. CDR1 and CDR2 (germline): SGHTA, FQGNSA. The CDR3 is CASSSIPGQGGNTIYF. The CDR3 region has the DNA TGTGCCAGCAGCTCTATACCGGGACAGGGAGGAAACACCATATATTTT.

A single count supports this clone. This chain connects TRBV24-1 to TRBJ2-7, with 8 bases that match TRBD1. Losses at the gene ends were 4 bases for V and 3 bases for J; bases not matched to a gene: 31. The CDR3 is 23 residues long. Germline CDR1 and CDR2: KGHDR and SFDVKD. The CDR3 spells CATSDLNLVLDRGRVSVNYEQYF. DNA of the CDR3: TGTGCCACCAGTGACCTAAATCTGGTACTCGACAGGGGACGGGTATCGGTTAACTACGAGCAGTACTTC.

The chain links TRBV5-8 to TRBJ1-4; D remains ambiguous. Germline CDR1 is SGHTS and CDR2 is YDEGEE. Trimming took off 0 bases at V and 0 bases at J, with 6 bases between the two ends. The CDR3 is 15 amino acids. As DNA, the CDR3 is TGTGCCAGCAGCTTGGGGAGGCCAACTAATGAAAAACTGTTTTTT. Its protein product is CASSLGRPTNEKLFF. The entire variable domain, with the rest obtained from reference TRBV5-8 and TRBJ1-4, is as follows: EAGVTQSPTHLIKTRGQQATLRCSPISGHTSVYWYQQALGLGLQFLLWYDEGEERNRGNFPPRFSGRQFPNYSSELNVNALELEDSALYLCASSLGRPTNEKLFFGSGTQLSVL.

The chain employs TRBV18 and TRBJ2-7; the match to TRBD2 covers 10 bases. V shed 2 bases and J 0 bases; nucleotides not matched to a gene: 10. This CDR3 is 18 amino acids long. In germline, CDR1 is KGHSH, CDR2 LQKENI. In nucleotides, the CDR3 is TGTGCCAGCTCACCATTGACTAGCGGGCCCAGGAGCTCCTACGAGCAGTACTTC. Translating gives CASSPLTSGPRSSYEQYF.

This rearrangement joins TRBV25-1 to TRBJ1-1; D is unresolved. This CDR3 comprises 13 residues. The germline V gene has CDR1 MGHDK and CDR2 SYGVNS. V was pared by 4 bases and J by 0 bases, with 6 bases between. CDR3 residues: CASSAMLNTEAFF. In nucleotides, the CDR3 is TGTGCCAGCAGTGCAATGTTGAACACTGAAGCTTTCTTT.

The V gene is TRBV5-5, the J gene TRBJ2-7; D not certain. V was cut by 2 bases and J by 0 bases, with 6 bases left in between. In germline, CDR1 is SGHKS, CDR2 YYEKEE (reference sequence). The CDR3 loop spans 13 amino acids. The CDR3 region is CASSFGSSYEQYF. CDR3 bases: TGTGCCAGCAGCTTCGGTAGCTCCTACGAGCAGTACTTC.

The chain combines TRBV19 with TRBJ1-2; D remains unclear. V was clipped by 0 bases and J by 4 bases, with 12 bases between them. The CDR3 is 15 residues long. Germline CDR1 LNHDA, CDR2 SQIVND (reference sequence). This CDR3 reads CASSIDPQLTYGYTF. DNA for the CDR3: TGTGCCAGTAGTATAGATCCCCAACTTACCTATGGCTACACCTTC.

This clone occurred a few times. The rearrangement links TRBV14 to TRBJ2-5; tentative D call: TRBD2 (6 bases). The CDR3 has 14 residues. Trimming left V 2 bases short and J 5 bases short, with 12 bases between. Germline CDR1 SGHDN, CDR2 FVKESK. This chain's CDR3 is CASSQLASGETQYF. CDR3 nucleotides: TGTGCCAGCAGCCAACTAGCGTCGGGGGAGACCCAGTACTTC.

This clone has only one observation. CDR3 nucleotides: TGTGCCAGCAGTGCGGGGCGGGGGTCTCAAGAGACCCAGTACTTC. It translates to CASSAGRGSQETQYF. V and J are TRBV5-4 and TRBJ2-5; 7 nucleotides match TRBD2. J was trimmed by 2 bases and V by 5 bases; bases with no gene match: 9. Germline CDR1 SGHNT, CDR2 YYREEE (reference sequence). This CDR3 is built from 15 residues. Supplemented by reference TRBV5-4 and TRBJ2-5, the full variable domain reads ETGVTQSPTHLIKTRGQQVTLRCSSQSGHNTVSWYQQALGQGPQFIFQYYREEENGRGNFPPRFSGLQFPNYSSELNVNALELDDSALYLCASSAGRGSQETQYFGPGTRLLVL.